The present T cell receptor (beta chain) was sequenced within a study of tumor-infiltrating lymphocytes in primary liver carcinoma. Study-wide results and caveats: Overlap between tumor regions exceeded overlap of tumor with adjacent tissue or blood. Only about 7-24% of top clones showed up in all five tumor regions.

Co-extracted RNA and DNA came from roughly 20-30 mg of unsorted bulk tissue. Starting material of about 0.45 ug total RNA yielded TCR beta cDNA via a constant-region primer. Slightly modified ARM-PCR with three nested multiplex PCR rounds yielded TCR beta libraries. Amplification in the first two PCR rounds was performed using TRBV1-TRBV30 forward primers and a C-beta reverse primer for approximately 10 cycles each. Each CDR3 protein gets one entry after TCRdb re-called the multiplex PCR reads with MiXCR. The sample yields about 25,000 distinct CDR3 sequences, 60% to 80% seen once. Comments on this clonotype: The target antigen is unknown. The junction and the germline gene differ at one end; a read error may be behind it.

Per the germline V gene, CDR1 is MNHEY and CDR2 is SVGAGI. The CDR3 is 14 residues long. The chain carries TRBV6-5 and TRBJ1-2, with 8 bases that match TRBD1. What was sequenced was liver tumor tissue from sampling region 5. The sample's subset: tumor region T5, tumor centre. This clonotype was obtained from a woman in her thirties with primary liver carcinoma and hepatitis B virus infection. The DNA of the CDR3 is TGTGCTAGCAATCATAACGGACAGGGCAGCGGCTACACCTTC. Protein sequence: CASNHNGQGSGYTF.